A selection of T cell receptor beta chains follows, all from one sample in a study of blood T cell repertoires in COVID-19. Repertoires were generated with immunoSEQ multiplex PCR, while TCRdb's copy carries only in-frame clones and drops some. The sample yields roughly 220,000 clones, roughly 89% seen once. The sequenced sample was PBMCs or T cells enriched from blood (not recorded which). These TCRs come from a man aged 30 to 39 who had been exposed to COVID-19. Both conserved end residues are part of each CDR3. A D gene is named only where the DNA matches it firmly. Not all rows give a size; the values are once, few, many and, for expanded clones, a class.

CDR3nt,CDR3aa,j_gene,v_gene,d_gene,abundance
TGTGCCAGCAGCCAAGATTACCAGGGAAAATATAATTCACCCCTCCACTTT,CASSQDYQGKYNSPLHF,TRBJ1-6,TRBV3-1/TRBV3-2,.,.
TGTGCCAGCAGCTTAGTAATAGCGGGGCAAGAGACCCAGTACTTC,CASSLVIAGQETQYF,TRBJ2-5,TRBV11-2,TRBD2,once
TGTGCCAGCAGCTTGGTGTCAGAACAAGAGACCCAGTACTTC,CASSLVSEQETQYF,TRBJ2-5,TRBV5-4,.,.
TGTGCCAGCAGCTTGGATGCGGGGGGGGCTGTCGGGGAGCTGTTTTTT,CASSLDAGGAVGELFF,TRBJ2-2,TRBV5-4,TRBD2,once
TGTGCCTGGAGTCAGGGTTGGAGTAGTAATTCACCCCTCCACTTT,CAWSQGWSSNSPLHF,TRBJ1-6,TRBV30,.,few
TGTGCCAGCAGTGAAACGCGGGGGACCGGGGAGCTGTTTTTT,CASSETRGTGELFF,TRBJ2-2,TRBV25-1,TRBD2,.
TGTGCCAGCAGCGTAGTGGGCGGGGGGGCCAATGAGCAGTTCTTC,CASSVVGGGANEQFF,TRBJ2-1,TRBV9,TRBD2,.
TGTGCCAGTACCCAAGGGGCGGCGGTGCAGTATTTT,CASTQGAAVQYF,TRBJ2-3,TRBV19,.,.
TGTGCCAGCAGCGCCGACGGGATCAATCAGCCCCAGCATTTT,CASSADGINQPQHF,TRBJ1-5,TRBV9,.,.
TGTGCCAGTAGTACCGCGACAGGGGGTCGTGAAAAACTGTTTTTT,CASSTATGGREKLFF,TRBJ1-4,TRBV19,TRBD1,.
TGTGCCAGCAGCACCCCCGCACAGACGAAGCAGTACTTC,CASSTPAQTKQYF,TRBJ2-7,TRBV7-9,.,once
TGTGCCAGCACCCCCCTAACGAAGGGCAGGGGAGAAGATACGCAGTATTTT,CASTPLTKGRGEDTQYF,TRBJ2-3,TRBV11-2,.,once
TGTGCCAGCAGTTACTCGGTTCAGGCGTCCTACGAGCAGTACTTC,CASSYSVQASYEQYF,TRBJ2-7,TRBV6-5,.,.
TGTGCCAGCAGTGGCTTAAACACGGGACAGGGAGTGACTGAAGCTTTCTTT,CASSGLNTGQGVTEAFF,TRBJ1-1,TRBV27,TRBD1,.
TGTGCCAGCAGCTTAGGTCGGACAGGTATGAACACTGAAGCTTTCTTT,CASSLGRTGMNTEAFF,TRBJ1-1,TRBV7-9,TRBD1,.
TGTGCCAGCAGCCAAGACAAGGGGTTTGGGGAGCAGTTCTTC,CASSQDKGFGEQFF,TRBJ2-1,TRBV3-1/TRBV3-2,.,.
TGTGCCACCAGTGATCGGGGGGGGTTCTCCTACAATGAGCAGTTCTTC,CATSDRGGFSYNEQFF,TRBJ2-1,TRBV24-1,TRBD2,.
TGTGCCAGCAGCTTGGAGGGGACTCTCGATAGAGGCTACACCTTC,CASSLEGTLDRGYTF,TRBJ1-2,TRBV5-5,.,.
TGTGCCAGCACCCAAAACAGGGACAACTATGGCTACACCTTC,CASTQNRDNYGYTF,TRBJ1-2,TRBV6-5,.,.
TGTGCCAGCAGCCAAGAGGTAGGGGCAGATACGCAGTATTTT,CASSQEVGADTQYF,TRBJ2-3,TRBV3-1/TRBV3-2,.,.
TGTGCCAGCAGCTTAGCGACGGGGGGCACGACAGATACGCAGTATTTT,CASSLATGGTTDTQYF,TRBJ2-3,TRBV11-2,.,.
TGTGCCAGCAGTGACTCCTCCCGGGGGGAGCAGTACTTC,CASSDSSRGEQYF,TRBJ2-7,TRBV6-4,.,.
TGTGCCAGCAGCCACGGGGGACCCTCTAACTATGGCTACACCTTC,CASSHGGPSNYGYTF,TRBJ1-2,TRBV5-8,.,.
TGTGCCAGCAGTCCCCGGCGTACCTCTACAGGGGGCGAGCAGTTCTTC,CASSPRRTSTGGEQFF,TRBJ2-1,TRBV27,TRBD1,.
TGTGCCAGTAGTATGGGACAGGGTGGTTCTCAGCCCCAGCATTTT,CASSMGQGGSQPQHF,TRBJ1-5,TRBV19,TRBD1,.
TGTGCCACCAGTGATCTCGGGACAGGGGAGCTGTTTTTT,CATSDLGTGELFF,TRBJ2-2,TRBV24-1,.,.
TGTGCCAGCAGTTACAAGACAGGCTATGGCTACACCTTC,CASSYKTGYGYTF,TRBJ1-2,TRBV6-2/TRBV6-3,.,.
TGTGCCAGCAGCTTTAGGTGGAGGTCCTACGAGCAGTACTTC,CASSFRWRSYEQYF,TRBJ2-7,TRBV7-9,.,.